The 30 T cell receptor beta chains below all came from one sample that was sequenced in a study of shared T cell receptors in the human thymus. Clones were sequenced by immunoSEQ multiplex PCR, and TCRdb holds only the in-frame ones, with some missing. The sample lists some 640,000 clones, 87% occurring once. These data also featured in a second study, about human thymus T cells.

Sequencing was carried out using thymocytes. The receptor set was obtained from a boy younger than two with a congenital heart defect.

This rearrangement joins TRBV5-4 to TRBJ1-2, with D perhaps TRBD1 (6 bases). The germline V gene encodes CDR1 SGHNT and CDR2 YYREEE (reference sequence). This CDR3 has 14 residues. V was pared by 4 bases and J by 3 bases, with 13 bases between. The CDR3, as DNA: TGTGCCAGCAGCGACGAACAGGGATACTATGGCTACACCTTC. Protein product: CASSDEQGYYGYTF.

The CDR3 sequence: CASSVTYEQYF. CDR3 in DNA: TGTGCCAGCAGTGTAACCTACGAGCAGTACTTC. The V gene is TRBV6-5, the J gene TRBJ2-7, with unresolved D. This CDR3 has 11 residues. CDR1 and CDR2 from the germline V gene are MNHEY and SVGAGI. Trimming removed 5 bases at V and 2 bases at J, with 4 bases between.

The chain couples TRBV15 to TRBJ1-2; 9 bases are a match to TRBD1. Germline-derived CDR1 and CDR2 are LNHNV and YYDKDF (reference sequence). With V trimmed by 0 bases and J by 7 bases, 6 bases remained unmatched. The CDR3 length is 15 residues. Here the CDR3 DNA reads TGTGCCACCAGCAGAGATGACAGGGGGAAGAGTGGCTACACCTTC. Protein: CATSRDDRGKSGYTF.

The genes are TRBV28 and TRBJ2-7; 9 bases agree with TRBD1. The CDR3 extends over 14 amino acids. Trimming took 5 bases from V and 3 from J; bases not matched to a gene: 5. The germline V gene has CDR1 MDHEN and CDR2 SYDVKM. CDR3 nucleotides: TGTGCCAGCAGTCTCCAGGACAGGGGCTACGAGCAGTACTTC. Translating gives CASSLQDRGYEQYF.

This clone was recorded only once. The rearrangement uses TRBV6-5 and TRBJ2-6, with D unclear. Germline CDR1 MNHEY, CDR2 SVGAGI. V dropped 5 bases and J dropped 4 bases, with 12 bases sitting between them. CDR3 size: 15 residues. CDR3 loop: CASSPTLVGANVLTF. The CDR3 DNA reads as TGTGCCAGCAGTCCAACTCTGGTCGGGGCCAACGTCCTGACTTTC.

The J gene is TRBJ1-5, the V gene TRBV30; D unclear. V was cut by 0 bases and J by 4 bases, with 10 bases left in between. CDR1 and CDR2 (germline): GTSNPN, SVGIG (reference sequence). This CDR3 has 14 residues. The CDR3 DNA is TGTGCCTGGAGTGTACCTGGGCGAAATCAGCCCCAGCATTTT. Translated, it gives CAWSVPGRNQPQHF.

The sample holds a few counts of this clone. J is TRBJ2-3 and V is TRBV29-1, with unresolved D. The CDR3 length is 13 residues. Per the germline V gene, CDR1 is SQVTM and CDR2 is ANQGSEA. V lost 2 bases to trimming and J lost 2 bases, with 8 bases between them. CDR3 sequence (DNA): TGCAGCGTTGAAAAAGCCCCCACAGATACGCAGTATTTT. Protein product: CSVEKAPTDTQYF.

This clone is a singleton in its sample. The chain employs TRBV5-6 and TRBJ2-2, with D possibly matching TRBD2 (7 bases). This CDR3 comprises 16 residues. Germline V gene data show CDR1 as SGHDT and CDR2 as YYEEEE. V dropped 3 bases and J dropped 7 bases, with 19 bases sitting between them. The CDR3 sequence: CASSSSGTKGIGELFF. The CDR3 DNA is TGTGCCAGCAGCTCCAGCGGGACAAAAGGGATCGGGGAGCTGTTTTTT. Drawing the rest from reference TRBV5-6 and TRBJ2-2, the complete variable domain is DAGVTQSPTHLIKTRGQQVTLRCSPKSGHDTVSWYQQALGQGPQFIFQYYEEEERQRGNFPDRFSGHQFPNYSSELNVNALLLGDSALYLCASSSSGTKGIGELFFGEGSRLTVL.

This clone was recorded only once. V usage is TRBV14 and J usage is TRBJ1-2; D is uncertain. V dropped 0 bases and J dropped 7 bases, with 21 bases sitting between them. The CDR3 runs to 17 residues. Germline V CDR1 and CDR2: SGHDN, FVKESK. CDR3 residues: CASSQDLGILHQFGYTF. Written as DNA, the CDR3 is TGTGCCAGCAGCCAAGATCTTGGCATCTTACATCAGTTTGGCTACACCTTC. Combining the CDR3 with reference TRBV14 and TRBJ1-2 gives the whole variable domain EAGVTQFPSHSVIEKGQTVTLRCDPISGHDNLYWYRRVMGKEIKFLLHFVKESKQDESGMPNNRFLAERTGGTYSTLKVQPAELEDSGVYFCASSQDLGILHQFGYTFGSGTRLTVV.

V gene TRBV14 combines with J gene TRBJ2-1, with 7 bases that match TRBD2. The germline CDR1 and CDR2 sequences are SGHDN and FVKESK. V was pared by 2 bases and J by 1 base, with 5 bases of the junction left unmatched. This CDR3 spans 16 amino acids. The CDR3 here is CASSQLAEGSYNEQFF. CDR3 sequence (DNA): TGTGCCAGCAGCCAACTAGCGGAGGGGTCCTACAATGAGCAGTTCTTC.

This chain uses TRBV28 with TRBJ1-6; the match to TRBD1 covers 10 bases. This CDR3 is built from 17 residues. After removal of 7 bases from V and 5 bases from J, the junction contained 11 bases not matched to a gene. Looked up from germline, CDR1 is MDHEN and CDR2 is SYDVKM. DNA for the CDR3: TGTGCCAGCACCGGGGACAGGGGTTATTACCATAATTCACCCCTCCACTTT. The encoded protein is CASTGDRGYYHNSPLHF.

This chain joins TRBV12-5 and TRBJ2-1, with TRBD2 identical over 13 bases. The CDR3 is 16 amino acids. Per germline, CDR1 LGHNT and CDR2 FRNRAP. After removal of 1 base from V and 8 bases from J, the junction contained 5 bases not matched to a gene. CDR3 nucleotide sequence: TGTGCTAGTGGTTTGGCGGGACTAGCGGGATTAGATGAGCAGTTCTTC. Encoded protein: CASGLAGLAGLDEQFF.

Details on this clone: The junction shows a germline mismatch at one end, possibly a read error. This rearrangement joins TRBV15 to TRBJ2-7; 11 nucleotides align to TRBD1. Germline CDR1 reads LNHNV; CDR2 reads YYDKDF (reference sequence). This CDR3 is built from 22 residues. In nucleotides, the CDR3 is TGTGCCACCAGCAGAGGGGCCGGGGACAGGGGGATTTTGCGGGAAAATTCCTGCGAGCAGTACTTC. Its protein is CATSRGAGDRGILRENSCEQYF.

The chain employs TRBV4-3 and TRBJ1-2, with 7 bases that match TRBD1. Per the germline V gene, CDR1 is LGHNA and CDR2 is YSLEER. V shed 3 bases and J 2 bases; nucleotides not matched to a gene: 6. This CDR3 region has 15 residues. CDR3 loop: CASSQGTARNYGYTF. The DNA of the CDR3 is TGCGCCAGCAGCCAGGGGACAGCCCGCAACTATGGCTACACCTTC.

V usage is TRBV2 and J usage is TRBJ2-7; no clear D. This CDR3 is built from 13 residues. Germline V gene data show CDR1 as SNHLY and CDR2 as FYNNEI. Trimming pared 3 bases from V and 4 bases from J, leaving 10 bases between. The CDR3 DNA sequence: TGTGCCAGCAGTGACAGTTCTCCGTACGAGCAGTACTTC. Protein sequence: CASSDSSPYEQYF.

This sequence joins TRBV5-1 and TRBJ2-3; 13 positions agree with TRBD2. Trimming removed 4 bases from V and 4 bases from J; junction bases left unmatched: 9. CDR1 is SGHRS and CDR2 is YFSETQ in the germline V gene. The CDR3 extends over 17 amino acids. This CDR3 reads CASSLGLAGVGPDTQYF. Here the CDR3 DNA reads TGCGCCAGCAGCCTCGGACTAGCGGGAGTGGGTCCAGATACGCAGTATTTT. The full variable domain, its missing parts supplied by reference TRBV5-1 and TRBJ2-3, is KAGVTQTPRYLIKTRGQQVTLSCSPISGHRSVSWYQQTPGQGLQFLFEYFSETQRNKGNFPGRFSGRQFSNSRSEMNVSTLELGDSALYLCASSLGLAGVGPDTQYFGPGTRLTVL.

This chain joins TRBV28 and TRBJ2-1; TRBD1 matches at 8 bases. J was trimmed by 0 bases and V by 6 bases; bases with no gene match: 7. Germline values: CDR1 MDHEN, CDR2 SYDVKM. This CDR3 is 16 amino acids long. CDR3 residues: CASRSPGQGSYNEQFF. In DNA, the CDR3 is TGTGCCAGCAGAAGCCCCGGACAGGGCTCCTACAATGAGCAGTTCTTC.

This clone occurred once. The chain is built from TRBV28 and TRBJ1-5, with D unclear. The germline CDR1 and CDR2 sequences are MDHEN and SYDVKM. The CDR3 contains 14 residues. Trimming took 6 bases from V and 1 from J, leaving 10 bases between them. CDR3: CASSPGRSNQPQHF. The CDR3 DNA is TGTGCCAGCAGCCCCGGGAGAAGCAATCAGCCCCAGCATTTT.

CDR3 nucleotides: TGTGCCAGTAGTATGGGCACAGGGCTACCACCCCCCCAGCATTTT. It encodes CASSMGTGLPPPQHF. The rearrangement uses TRBV19 and TRBJ1-5, with a tentative D call TRBD1 (6 bases). CDR1 and CDR2 from the germline V gene are LNHDA and SQIVND (reference sequence). The germline V and J ends were trimmed by 3 bases and 10 bases, with 19 bases remaining between them. CDR3 length equals 15 residues.

The J gene is TRBJ2-1, the V gene TRBV27; 7 nucleotides match TRBD1. Germline V CDR1 and CDR2: MNHEY, SMNVEV (reference sequence). The V segment lost 4 bases and the J segment 7 bases; nucleotides outside the gene matches: 7. The CDR3 sequence is 14 residues long. The CDR3 sequence is CASSSPDRNNEQFF. The DNA of the CDR3 is TGTGCCAGCAGTTCTCCGGACAGGAATAATGAGCAGTTCTTC.

The V call is TRBV15, the J call TRBJ2-7; D unresolved. Deletions cut 0 bases from V and 3 bases from J, with 9 bases between. Germline V gives CDR1 LNHNV, CDR2 YYDKDF (reference sequence). The CDR3 length is 14 residues. This CDR3 is CATSRDPSVYEQYF. Written as DNA, the CDR3 is TGTGCCACCAGCAGAGACCCTAGTGTCTACGAGCAGTACTTC.

This clone was recorded once. The chain recombines TRBV19 with TRBJ1-1, with D unclear. CDR1 LNHDA and CDR2 SQIVND come from the germline V gene (reference sequence). Trimming took off 2 bases at V and 7 bases at J, with 14 bases between the two ends. CDR3 size: 14 residues. The CDR3 sequence is CASSISRDTHEAFF. The CDR3 nucleotides read TGTGCCAGTAGTATAAGCAGAGACACCCATGAAGCTTTCTTT.

The CDR3 reads CASSIDLTGGITTEAFF. CDR3 DNA: TGTGCCAGTAGTATAGATCTAACAGGGGGGATCACCACTGAAGCTTTCTTT. The chain recombines TRBV19 with TRBJ1-1; 8 nucleotides agree with TRBD1. J was trimmed by 4 bases and V by 0 bases; bases with no gene match: 10. The CDR3 covers 17 residues. Germline lookup yields CDR1 LNHDA and CDR2 SQIVND (reference sequence).

The J gene is TRBJ2-1, the V gene TRBV18; 11 bases match TRBD2. This CDR3 spans 14 amino acids. Trimming took 5 bases from V and 6 from J; bases not matched to a gene: 3. CDR1 is KGHSH, CDR2 LQKENI, per germline. CDR3 nucleotide sequence: TGTGCCAGCTCATCTAGCGGGAGGCCCAATGAGCAGTTCTTC. The encoded protein is CASSSSGRPNEQFF.

The chain is built from TRBV28 and TRBJ1-1; 7 nucleotides agree with TRBD1. V was clipped by 6 bases and J by 9 bases; unmatched bases: 10. CDR3 size: 13 residues. CDR1 is MDHEN and CDR2 is SYDVKM in the germline V gene. The DNA of the CDR3 is TGTGCCAGCAGCTTCACATACAGGGGTAAAGCTTTCTTT. This sequence encodes CASSFTYRGKAFF.

As DNA, the CDR3 is TGTGCCAGCAATACGGTCGCCTACAATGAGCAGTTCTTC. It translates to CASNTVAYNEQFF. The chain couples TRBV28 to TRBJ2-1; D is unresolved. V shed 7 bases and J shed 2 bases, with 9 bases lying between them. The germline CDR1 and CDR2 sequences are MDHEN and SYDVKM. This CDR3 region has 13 residues.

J is TRBJ2-1 and V is TRBV14; 12 nucleotides line up with TRBD1. There are 17 residues in the CDR3. Looked up from germline, CDR1 is SGHDN and CDR2 is FVKESK. V trimming: 5 bases; J trimming: 0 bases; junction bases outside the gene matches: 5. This CDR3 reads CASSSRDRGLSYNEQFF. In DNA form, the CDR3 reads TGTGCCAGCAGCTCCCGGGACAGGGGGCTCTCCTACAATGAGCAGTTCTTC. Complete variable domain (other parts from reference TRBV14 and TRBJ2-1): EAGVTQFPSHSVIEKGQTVTLRCDPISGHDNLYWYRRVMGKEIKFLLHFVKESKQDESGMPNNRFLAERTGGTYSTLKVQPAELEDSGVYFCASSSRDRGLSYNEQFFGPGTRLTVL.

The J gene is TRBJ1-1, the V gene TRBV7-2; 9 bases are shared with TRBD1. J gave up 8 bases and V 4 bases, and 17 bases lay outside the gene matches. This CDR3 contains 17 residues. Germline V gives CDR1 SGHTA, CDR2 FQGNSA. The CDR3 DNA sequence: TGTGCCAGCAGCTGTCGACCGGGACAGGGAAGGGAACTCGAAGCTTTCTTT. Its protein product is CASSCRPGQGRELEAFF.

V usage is TRBV7-6 and J usage is TRBJ2-5, with D possibly matching TRBD1 (6 bases). The ends were cut back, 5 bases at V and 1 base at J, with 8 bases in the middle. CDR1 is SGHVS and CDR2 is FNYEAQ in the germline V gene. The CDR3 sequence is 13 residues long. The CDR3 bases are TGTGCCAGCAGCCCGGACAGCCAAGAGACCCAGTACTTC. Encoded protein: CASSPDSQETQYF.

This rearrangement joins TRBV30 to TRBJ1-4, with D perhaps matching TRBD1 (5 bases). CDR3 length equals 15 residues. Trimming shortened V by 4 bases and J by 3 bases, and 15 bases separated the two germline ends. Germline CDR1 reads GTSNPN; CDR2 reads SVGIG (reference sequence). Here the CDR3 reads CAWNLRQNPNEKLFF. DNA for the CDR3: TGTGCCTGGAACCTACGACAGAACCCTAATGAAAAACTGTTTTTT.